A selection of T cell receptor beta chains follows, all from one sample in a study of T cell repertoires in cytomegalovirus infection. TCRdb independently ran MiXCR on the reads; one entry per CDR3 protein. Of a few hundred thousand distinct CDR3 sequences in the sample, 40% were seen once. For these receptors, no antigen is known. This sample comprised cultured PBMCs, obtained from culture after CMV antigen stimulation. The receptors shown here come from a human donor in good health (CMV status not recorded). Some clones in this sample may be carry-over from other donors' samples. The CDR3 runs from the conserved cysteine through the conserved F or W. Each record gives: V gene, D gene, J gene, CDR3 protein. A D gene is named only where the DNA matches it firmly.

>TRBV7-2|-|TRBJ2-7
CASARGGHNYEQYF
>TRBV7-9|-|TRBJ2-2
CASSPFRGARTGELFF
>TRBV5-6|-|TRBJ1-4
CASSITGTSEKLFF
>TRBV30|-|TRBJ2-3
CACFGSTDTQYF
>TRBV6-1|TRBD2|TRBJ2-1
CASKIAGESVEQFF
>TRBV11-2|-|TRBJ2-3
CASSLGDDTQYF
>TRBV15|-|TRBJ1-1
CATSTDRATGTEAFF
>TRBV4-1|-|TRBJ1-6
CASSPPGVGGTLHF
>TRBV12-5|-|TRBJ1-2
CASANSNYGYTF
>TRBV7-8|TRBD2|TRBJ2-2
CASRLGGADTGELFF
>TRBV19|-|TRBJ2-7
CASAGGTDYEQYF
>TRBV20-1|TRBD1|TRBJ1-2
CNAVQGGYGYTF
>TRBV6-1|-|TRBJ2-7
CASSGGAGNSYEQYF
>TRBV18|-|TRBJ2-3
CASSPRTKLTDTQYF
>TRBV6-5|-|TRBJ1-1
CASTRGSGEAFF
>TRBV6-2/TRBV6-3|-|TRBJ2-3
CASSYPDTQYF
>TRBV5-3|-|TRBJ2-7
CASSLKFGSYEQYF
>TRBV6-6|-|TRBJ1-2
CASSPDSDNYGYTF
>TRBV20-1|-|TRBJ2-7
CSANRAPPLHEQYF
>TRBV5-4|-|TRBJ1-2
CASSLWPNYGYTF
>TRBV7-2|-|TRBJ1-1
CASSFGGAYTEAFF
>TRBV7-8|-|TRBJ2-2
CASSSYLQGWSLFF
>TRBV20-1|TRBD2|TRBJ2-5
CSAGGGLEETQYF
>TRBV4-1|-|TRBJ1-5
CASSQGGSSQPQHF
>TRBV7-9|TRBD2|TRBJ2-2
CASSPRKTSGTNTGELFF
>TRBV6-2/TRBV6-3|-|TRBJ2-5
CASSDDPQTQYF
>TRBV7-2|TRBD2|TRBJ2-5
CASSSGLAGRVLETQYF
>TRBV6-2/TRBV6-3|-|TRBJ1-5
CASSRGTSNQPQHF
>TRBV6-5|TRBD2|TRBJ2-2
CASKRTSGRGGTGELFF
>TRBV29-1|-|TRBJ1-1
CSVAAGNTEAFF
>TRBV7-9|-|TRBJ1-6
CASRRGGGLESPLHF
>TRBV7-8|-|TRBJ2-7
CASSLSSWEQYF
>TRBV6-5|TRBD2|TRBJ2-3
CASSWRAGDSDTQYF
>TRBV27|TRBD2|TRBJ2-3
CASSFGLADTDTQYF
>TRBV7-8|-|TRBJ2-1
CASSPNAGRVDEQFF